This T cell receptor (beta chain) was captured by sequencing in a study of CD8+ T cells in alopecia areata. Across the whole study: At a dose of 5 to 10 mg twice daily, oral tofacitinib was given to treated patients.

It was cDNA, reverse transcribed from extracted RNA, that served as the sequencing template. Clones were sequenced by immunoSEQ multiplex PCR, and TCRdb holds only the in-frame ones, with some missing. The sample yields more than 95,000 clones, roughly two fifths seen once. Per germline, CDR1 MDHEN and CDR2 SYDVKM. The CDR3 has 14 residues. Germline trimming cut 4 bases from V and 6 bases from J; bases unmatched to any gene: 6. The receptor comes from a human donor with alopecia areata. Sequencing input: CD4+ T cells sorted from blood. This chain joins TRBV28 and TRBJ2-5; 9 nucleotides align to TRBD1. The CDR3 loop reads CASSSQGAGKTQYF. For the CDR3, the DNA is TGTGCCAGCAGTTCACAGGGGGCGGGGAAGACCCAGTACTTC. Full variable domain (rest looked up from reference TRBV28 and TRBJ2-5): DVKVTQSSRYLVKRTGEKVFLECVQDMDHENMFWYRQDPGLGLRLIYFSYDVKMKEKGDIPEGYSVSREKKERFSLILESASTNQTSMYLCASSSQGAGKTQYFGPGTRLLVL.